Listed here are 6 T cell receptor beta chains from one sample, sequenced in a study of technical replicates of blood from a handful of donors. Data came from immunoSEQ multiplex PCR; TCRdb stores just in-frame clones and leaves some out. The sample contains about 80,000 clones, 95% to 98% of which appear only once. Sequencing was performed on T cells isolated from PBMCs. The receptors were gathered from a human donor in good health.

The CDR3 is CASNTGLGKNIQYF. CDR3 in DNA: TGTGCCAGCAATACAGGGTTGGGCAAAAACATTCAGTACTTC. The chain couples TRBV9 to TRBJ2-4; possible D gene TRBD1, 6 bases. The germline CDR1 and CDR2 sequences are SGDLS and YYNGEE. Trimming shortened V by 6 bases and J by 3 bases, and 13 bases separated the two germline ends. This CDR3 has 14 residues.

The gene calls are TRBV5-1 and TRBJ2-1, with 12 bases matching TRBD2. Germline V gene data show CDR1 as SGHRS and CDR2 as YFSETQ. This CDR3 contains 16 residues. The trim removed 3 bases at V and 7 bases at J, leaving 8 bases unmatched. The CDR3, as DNA: TGCGCCAGCAGCTCCTTGACTAGCGGGGGAGGTAATGAGCAGTTCTTC. This codes for CASSSLTSGGGNEQFF.

The V gene is TRBV19, the J gene TRBJ2-1, with no clear D. Germline V gene lookup returns CDR1 LNHDA and CDR2 SQIVND (reference sequence). The CDR3 has 13 amino acids. The V and J ends lost 7 bases and 4 bases respectively, with 11 bases between them. CDR3 bases: TGTGCCAGTACTACCGCGGATTACAATGAGCAGTTCTTC. Protein product: CASTTADYNEQFF.

The rearrangement joins TRBV14 to TRBJ2-6; weak D call: TRBD1 (6 bases). Looked up from germline, CDR1 is SGHDN and CDR2 is FVKESK. This CDR3 has 15 residues. Between the trimmed V and J ends, which lost 4 bases and 3 bases, there was a span of 10 bases. CDR3 residues: CASSLLQGGANVLTF. CDR3 nucleotide sequence: TGTGCCAGCAGCCTTTTACAGGGTGGGGCCAACGTCCTGACTTTC.

This clone was picked up one time. The chain couples TRBV6-5 to TRBJ1-5, with 7 bases fitting TRBD1. Germline lookup yields CDR1 MNHEY and CDR2 SVGAGI. This CDR3 has 14 residues. J gave up 6 bases and V 5 bases, and 7 bases lay outside the gene matches. CDR3 loop: CASSIRQGGQPQHF. The CDR3 DNA follows: TGTGCCAGCAGTATTCGACAGGGTGGTCAGCCCCAGCATTTT.

The chain couples TRBV7-9 to TRBJ1-2; D gene ambiguous. Germline CDR1 and CDR2: SEHNR and FQNEAQ (reference sequence). CDR3 length: 16 residues. Deletions cut 0 bases from V and 4 bases from J, with 15 bases between. DNA of the CDR3: TGTGCCAGCAGCTTAGCTTCCAGGCATCTCGCCTATGGCTACACCTTC. Amino acids: CASSLASRHLAYGYTF.